These 27 T cell receptor beta chains were all obtained from the same sample, sequenced in a study of cytomegalovirus exposure and HLA in healthy donors. Primers included in the PCR were 60 Vbeta and 13 Jbeta primers. Assay used: immunoSEQ multiplex PCR; TCRdb lists only in-frame clones, some missing. The data contain about 59,000 clones, 70% to 75% of them singletons. Sequenced material: PBMCs. The source of these receptors is a man aged 25-45 years in good health and CMV-seropositive.

V usage is TRBV5-8 and J usage is TRBJ1-2, with no clear D. V dropped 3 bases and J dropped 4 bases, with 7 bases sitting between them. CDR1 is SGHTS, CDR2 YDEGEE, per germline. The CDR3 spans 12 residues. The CDR3 DNA follows: TGTGCCAGCAGCTCCGCCGGCTATGGCTACACCTTC. This gives the protein CASSSAGYGYTF.

The rearrangement joins TRBV2 to TRBJ2-1; 7 bases are a match to TRBD1. J gave up 10 bases and V 10 bases, and 10 bases lay outside the gene matches. Germline CDR1 SNHLY, CDR2 FYNNEI. There are 12 residues in the CDR3. The CDR3 coding sequence is TGTGCCACCGGACAGGAACAATGGGAGCAGTTCTTC. Its translation: CATGQEQWEQFF.

The gene calls are TRBV5-1 and TRBJ2-6; TRBD1 matches 9 bases. The germline gives CDR1 SGHRS, CDR2 YFSETQ. This CDR3 spans 16 amino acids. The V segment lost 6 bases and the J segment 0 bases; nucleotides outside the gene matches: 4. The CDR3 coding sequence is TGCGCCAGCAACGGACAGGGGAGCTCTGGGGCCAACGTCCTGACTTTC. Translated: CASNGQGSSGANVLTF.

V is TRBV4-2 and J is TRBJ2-5; D might be TRBD2 (7 bases). V lost 6 bases and J 5 bases, leaving 13 bases between the germline ends. Per germline, CDR1 LGHNA and CDR2 YNFKEQ. The CDR3 runs to 13 residues. The CDR3, as DNA: TGTGCCAGCAGGGGGGGGGCCGGGGAGACCCAGTACTTC. Its protein is CASRGGAGETQYF.

The chain couples TRBV28 to TRBJ2-1; D remains ambiguous. The germline V and J ends were trimmed by 5 bases and 8 bases, with 4 bases remaining between them. The V gene's germline CDR1 is MDHEN and CDR2 SYDVKM. This CDR3 is 10 amino acids long. CDR3 coding DNA: TGTGCCAGCAGTGGCCATGAGCAGTTCTTC. Its translation is CASSGHEQFF.

This clone was observed a handful of times. The chain is built from TRBV14 and TRBJ1-3, with a possible D match to TRBD1 (5 bases). Germline CDR1 reads SGHDN; CDR2 reads FVKESK. The CDR3 has 14 residues. V gave up 6 bases and J gave up 2 bases, with 11 bases separating them. The CDR3 here is CASRKQAPGNTIYF. DNA for the CDR3: TGTGCCAGCAGGAAACAGGCACCTGGAAACACCATATATTTT. The full variable domain, rest sourced from reference TRBV14 and TRBJ1-3, is EAGVTQFPSHSVIEKGQTVTLRCDPISGHDNLYWYRRVMGKEIKFLLHFVKESKQDESGMPNNRFLAERTGGTYSTLKVQPAELEDSGVYFCASRKQAPGNTIYFGEGSWLTVV.

This clone has just a few counts. The chain carries TRBV9 and TRBJ1-1; D may be TRBD1 (5 bases). V lost 0 bases, J lost 5 bases, and 14 bases lay in between. The CDR3 runs to 15 residues. CDR1 SGDLS and CDR2 YYNGEE come from the germline V gene. As DNA, the CDR3 is TGTGCCAGCAGCGTAGTATCCGGGGGGAAGACTGAAGCTTTCTTT. It is translated as CASSVVSGGKTEAFF.

The V gene is TRBV4-1, the J gene TRBJ1-2; 7 bases align to TRBD1. The CDR3 length is 15 residues. The germline CDR1 and CDR2 sequences are MGHRA and YSYEKL. Germline trimming cut 6 bases from V and 4 bases from J; bases unmatched to any gene: 11. The chain's CDR3 is CASSPSLGQLYGYTF. For the CDR3, the DNA is TGCGCCAGCAGTCCCTCCTTGGGACAGCTCTATGGCTACACCTTC.

The sample holds a few counts of this clone. The chain combines TRBV5-1 with TRBJ1-6, with D possibly matching TRBD1 (5 bases). In germline, CDR1 is SGHRS, CDR2 YFSETQ. V lost 0 bases, J lost 7 bases, and 11 bases lay in between. The CDR3 spans 15 residues. Here the CDR3 DNA reads TGCGCCAGCAGCTTGGTCGGGGGTGGGAATTCACCCCTCCACTTT. This encodes CASSLVGGGNSPLHF.

V is TRBV2 and J is TRBJ2-2; 14 bases agree with TRBD2. With 6 bases clipped from V and 6 bases from J, the junction kept 3 bases outside the gene matches. Per germline, CDR1 SNHLY and CDR2 FYNNEI. The CDR3 sequence is 15 residues long. CDR3 DNA sequence: TGTGCCAGCAGGGAGGGACTAGCGGGAGCCGGGGAGCTGTTTTTT. Translated: CASREGLAGAGELFF. Together with reference TRBV2 and TRBJ2-2, the CDR3 gives the full variable domain: EPEVTQTPSHQVTQMGQEVILRCVPISNHLYFYWYRQILGQKVEFLVSFYNNEISEKSEIFDDQFSVERPDGSNFTLKIRSTKLEDSAMYFCASREGLAGAGELFFGEGSRLTVL.

The chain has TRBV9 and TRBJ2-1; TRBD2 matches at 7 bases. The CDR3 totals 15 residues. The germline V gene has CDR1 SGDLS and CDR2 YYNGEE. With 3 bases clipped from V and 7 bases from J, the junction kept 10 bases outside the gene matches. CDR3 loop: CASSASGILRNEQFF. Written as DNA, the CDR3 is TGTGCCAGCAGCGCGAGCGGGATTCTAAGGAATGAGCAGTTCTTC.

This chain joins TRBV10-1 and TRBJ1-6; D is undetermined. V was shortened by 10 bases and J by 0 bases, with 10 bases between the two germline ends. Germline V gene lookup returns CDR1 WNHNN and CDR2 SYGVQD (reference sequence). The CDR3 extends over 14 amino acids. DNA of the CDR3: TGCGCCAACATAGACATCTCCTATAATTCACCCCTCCACTTT. Residues: CANIDISYNSPLHF.

The CDR3 region has the DNA TGTGCCAGCAGCCTCCCGGGGCGGGGAAGCTATGGCTACACCTTC. Encoded protein: CASSLPGRGSYGYTF. The rearrangement uses TRBV7-9 and TRBJ1-2; TRBD1 might be the D (5 bases). The V end lost 5 bases, the J end lost 4 bases, and 17 bases lay between the germline ends. Per germline, CDR1 SEHNR and CDR2 FQNEAQ (reference sequence). The CDR3 is 15 residues long.

V is TRBV5-4 and J is TRBJ1-2; D not certain. V shed 0 bases and J shed 0 bases, with 12 bases lying between them. This CDR3 has 16 residues. Germline V lookup: CDR1 SGHNT, CDR2 YYREEE (reference sequence). The CDR3 nucleotides are TGTGCCAGCAGCTTGGAGCCAGGTCGAGCTAACTATGGCTACACCTTC. It specifies CASSLEPGRANYGYTF.

The chain joins TRBV6-5 to TRBJ1-5; D is uncertain. Trimming pared 2 bases from V and 2 bases from J, leaving 10 bases between. The CDR3 sequence is 15 residues long. CDR1 is MNHEY and CDR2 is SVGAGI in the germline V gene. CDR3 region: CASSYTPTGNQPQHF. DNA for the CDR3: TGTGCCAGCAGTTACACCCCTACTGGCAATCAGCCCCAGCATTTT.

The J gene is TRBJ1-2, the V gene TRBV9; D might be TRBD1 (6 bases). Germline loops: CDR1 SGDLS, CDR2 YYNGEE. CDR3 length: 15 residues. V lost 0 bases, J lost 4 bases, and 13 bases lay in between. CDR3 nucleotides: TGTGCCAGCAGCGTAGTTGGGGGCATCGGCTATGGCTACACCTTC. As protein: CASSVVGGIGYGYTF.

This clone was observed a single time. The chain is built from TRBV4-3 and TRBJ2-5; D may be TRBD1 (6 bases). The CDR3 sequence is 14 residues long. Germline values: CDR1 LGHNA, CDR2 YSLEER. Trimming stripped 4 bases from V and 2 bases from J, with 11 bases between. The CDR3 DNA follows: TGCGCCAGCAGCCCCGGACAGTCACAAGAGACCCAGTACTTC. It translates to CASSPGQSQETQYF.

The genes are TRBV6-1 and TRBJ2-7; no clear D. Germline-derived CDR1 and CDR2 are MNHNS and SASEGT. Trimming took off 4 bases at V and 5 bases at J, with 9 bases between the two ends. This CDR3 is built from 12 residues. The chain's CDR3 is CASSVNYDEQYF. CDR3 in DNA: TGTGCCAGCAGTGTCAACTACGACGAGCAGTACTTC.

This chain connects TRBV7-6 to TRBJ1-2; tentative D call: TRBD1 (6 bases). The CDR3 loop spans 13 amino acids. Looked up from germline, CDR1 is SGHVS and CDR2 is FNYEAQ. Trimming took off 5 bases at V and 8 bases at J, with 15 bases between the two ends. Written as DNA, the CDR3 is TGTGCCAGCAGCACGTTACAGGGCCGGGGCTACACCTTC. This gives the protein CASSTLQGRGYTF.

This clone was recorded a few times. This chain links TRBV5-1 with TRBJ2-2, with D perhaps matching TRBD1 (6 bases). Germline-derived CDR1 and CDR2 are SGHRS and YFSETQ. Trimming left V 6 bases short and J 6 bases short, with 21 bases between. CDR3 length: 16 amino acids. CDR3: CASITSPGAFPGELFF. DNA of the CDR3: TGCGCCAGCATCACGTCCCCAGGGGCTTTCCCCGGGGAGCTGTTTTTT. Full variable domain (rest looked up from reference TRBV5-1 and TRBJ2-2): KAGVTQTPRYLIKTRGQQVTLSCSPISGHRSVSWYQQTPGQGLQFLFEYFSETQRNKGNFPGRFSGRQFSNSRSEMNVSTLELGDSALYLCASITSPGAFPGELFFGEGSRLTVL.

The chain has TRBV6-1 and TRBJ1-2, with D possibly being TRBD1 (6 bases). V was shortened by 5 bases and J by 0 bases, with 10 bases between the two germline ends. The CDR3 extends over 14 amino acids. Looked up from germline, CDR1 is MNHNS and CDR2 is SASEGT. DNA for the CDR3: TGTGCCAGCAGTAGGACAGATCCTAACTATGGCTACACCTTC. The encoded protein is CASSRTDPNYGYTF.

V and J are TRBV11-3 and TRBJ2-5; D might be TRBD1 (5 bases). The CDR3 has 15 amino acids. Trimming removed 0 bases at V and 4 bases at J, with 12 bases between. CDR1 is SGHNT, CDR2 YENEEA, per germline. The CDR3 spells CASSLDSQGGETQYF. CDR3 DNA sequence: TGTGCCAGCAGCTTAGACTCGCAGGGTGGAGAGACCCAGTACTTC.

The chain recombines TRBV4-2 with TRBJ2-7; the match to TRBD1 covers 10 bases. J was trimmed by 6 bases and V by 0 bases; bases with no gene match: 11. Germline CDR1 and CDR2: LGHNA and YNFKEQ. The CDR3 has 17 amino acids. DNA for the CDR3: TGTGCCAGCAGCCAAGAGAGTCCCGGGACAGGGGAGGGCGAGCAGTACTTC. This translates into CASSQESPGTGEGEQYF.

The gene calls are TRBV29-1 and TRBJ1-1; possibly TRBD1 for D (5 bases). This CDR3 is 13 amino acids long. V gave up 4 bases and J gave up 1 base, with 10 bases separating them. Germline-derived CDR1 and CDR2 are SQVTM and ANQGSEA. This CDR3 reads CSVVGAGNTEAFF. CDR3 in DNA: TGCAGCGTTGTAGGGGCTGGGAACACTGAAGCTTTCTTT.

This clone was seen once. The genes are TRBV14 and TRBJ1-1, with D maybe TRBD1 (6 bases). The germline V gene has CDR1 SGHDN and CDR2 FVKESK. Trimming removed 1 base from V and 4 bases from J, with 10 bases in between. This CDR3 has 14 residues. CDR3 coding DNA: TGTGCCAGCAGCCAAGCGCGAGGGGGCACTGAAGCTTTCTTT. This codes for CASSQARGGTEAFF.

J is TRBJ2-3 and V is TRBV5-1; the D gene is possibly TRBD1 (5 bases). This CDR3 contains 15 residues. V shed 1 base and J shed 0 bases, with 9 bases lying between them. Germline V gene data show CDR1 as SGHRS and CDR2 as YFSETQ. The CDR3 DNA follows: TGCGCCAGCAGCTTGAGTCGACAGAGCACAGATACGCAGTATTTT. It yields the protein CASSLSRQSTDTQYF.

This clone was counted once. The J gene is TRBJ2-5, the V gene TRBV29-1; 8 bases are shared with TRBD2. Gene TRBJ2-7 matches the end of the DNA better, so the J call may be wrong. Germline-derived CDR1 and CDR2 are SQVTM and ANQGSEA. This CDR3 contains 15 residues. CDR3 loop: CSVESREGSLGEQYF. CDR3 DNA sequence: TGCAGCGTTGAAAGTCGGGAGGGGAGTCTTGGCGAGCAGTACTTC.